This TCR beta chain appears in the sequencing data of a study of Tregs in tolerant kidney transplant recipients (dated by TCRdb to 2018 to 2020). Describing the broader study: The study applied TCRbeta sequencing to find donor-specific regulatory T cells before combined kidney and bone marrow transplantation and then followed those same cells after transplant. Several methods of expanding Tregs specific for an allogeneic donor were compared by TCRbeta repertoire sequencing in a few healthy controls.

Genomic DNA was extracted from sorted cells with the QIAGEN DNeasy Blood and Tissue Kit for TCRbeta CDR3 sequencing. High-throughput TCRbeta CDR3 sequencing was carried out commercially through immunoSEQ, with PCR amplification with bias correction and internal controls included. In the paper's pipeline: Unique productive TCRbeta sequences were defined by CDR3 nucleotide sequence where primers matched, otherwise by CDR3 amino acid sequence with Vbeta and Jbeta genes. To correct for sorting error, sequences found in more than one sorted population at a frequency ratio of 2:1 or less were discarded, and the remaining shared sequences were assigned to the population with the higher frequency. A sequence counted as donor-reactive if, in CFSE-low cells, the sequence had a frequency of at least 0.01% and was expanded at least 5-fold compared with unstimulated cells. Jensen-Shannon divergence, calculated on the top 100 TCRbeta sequences ranked by frequency, was used to quantify repertoire divergence. For samples with multiple sequencing runs, sorting error was corrected in each run separately before the runs were combined. TCRdb took over this immuneACCESS table, retaining in-frame rearrangements with V and J assigned. Such tables are incomplete; in checked studies, under half of the missing clones stem from an unresolved V gene, and the remainder is unexplained. The V and J calls and the clone size are those of that table, but D and trimming were determined from the DNA. The sample includes around 230,000 clones, with about 80% observed a single time. The leading ten clones occupy roughly 0.67% of the sample.

Unstimulated Tregs (CD4+CD25+CD127-), CD4+ non-Tregs (CD4+CD25-), CD4 and CD8 cells were FACS-sorted from thawed PBMCs. Healthy control blood was obtained either as purchased buffy coats or from healthy volunteers. Healthy control blood was separated into PBMCs by Ficoll density gradient and cryopreserved, and patient PBMCs were collected both before and after transplant. V and J are trimmed by 1 base and 2 bases, and the gene matches miss 8 bases of the junction. CDR1 and CDR2 are read off the germline V gene as SGHTA and FQGNSA. Taken from cysteine to phenylalanine, the CDR3 has 16 residues. Just the 48-base CDR3 DNA is kept, in frame starting at base 1. In the case of this clone: The antigen it recognizes is unknown. Base qualities are not at hand, and no much larger clone is one base apart.

Here is what the overall study found, with its caveats: Expanding Tregs with activated donor B cells appeared to identify the most biologically relevant and donor-specific TCRbeta repertoire. Although technical replication error seemed to be minimal, the question of biological reproducibility was not addressed directly. Because the study included only a small number of patients, the results must be confirmed in larger populations and under other immunosuppression protocols.

The clonotype comes from a human donor in good health. Sequences were obtained from CD4+ T cells from blood. This chain is built from TRBV7-2 and TRBJ2-7, and TRBD1 matches 7 of the central bases. CDR3 region: CASSLVWSGGTYEQYF. The nucleotide sequence reads TGTGCCAGCAGCTTAGTTTGGTCAGGGGGAACCTACGAGCAGTACTTC. The entire variable domain, with the stretches around the CDR3 drawn from the reference TRBV7-2 and TRBJ2-7 proteins, is GAGVSQSPSNKVTEKGKDVELRCDPISGHTALYWYRQSLGQGLEFLIYFQGNSAPDKSGLPSDRFSAERTGGSVSTLTIQRTQQEDSAVYLCASSLVWSGGTYEQYFGPGTRLTVT.